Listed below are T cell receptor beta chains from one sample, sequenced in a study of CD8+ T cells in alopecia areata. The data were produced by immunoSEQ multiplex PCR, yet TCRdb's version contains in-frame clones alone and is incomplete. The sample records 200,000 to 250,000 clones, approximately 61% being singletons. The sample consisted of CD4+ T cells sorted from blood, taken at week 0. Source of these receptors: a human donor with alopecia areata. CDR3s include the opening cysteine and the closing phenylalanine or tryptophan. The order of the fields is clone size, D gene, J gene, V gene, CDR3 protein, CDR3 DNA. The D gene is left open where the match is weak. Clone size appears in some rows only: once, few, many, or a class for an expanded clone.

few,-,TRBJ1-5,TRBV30,CAWSRNDQPQHF,TGTGCCTGGAGTCGCAATGATCAGCCCCAGCATTTT
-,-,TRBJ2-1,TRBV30,CAWSDPFWVLSYNEQFF,TGTGCCTGGAGTGACCCATTTTGGGTTCTCTCCTACAATGAGCAGTTCTTC
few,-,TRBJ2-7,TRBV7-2,CASSLGYGQGEQYF,TGTGCCAGCAGCTTAGGGTATGGGCAGGGGGAGCAGTACTTC
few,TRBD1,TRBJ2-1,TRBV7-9,CASSPRIGTGATYNEQFF,TGTGCCAGCAGCCCAAGAATTGGGACAGGGGCAACCTACAATGAGCAGTTCTTC
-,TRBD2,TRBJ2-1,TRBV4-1,CASSQPRAGGNEQFF,TGCGCCAGCAGCCAACCACGGGCGGGGGGGAATGAGCAGTTCTTC
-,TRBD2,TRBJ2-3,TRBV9,CASSVALGRDPTDTQYF,TGTGCCAGCAGCGTAGCCCTTGGGAGGGATCCCACAGATACGCAGTATTTT
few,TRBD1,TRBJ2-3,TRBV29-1,CSVAPWDSSTDTQYF,TGCAGCGTCGCCCCCTGGGACAGCTCCACAGATACGCAGTATTTT
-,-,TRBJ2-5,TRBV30,CAWSVHRQETQYF,TGTGCCTGGAGTGTACACCGGCAAGAGACCCAGTACTTC
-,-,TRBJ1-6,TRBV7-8,CASSVLDSSSPLHF,TGTGCCAGCAGCGTATTGGACAGTTCGTCACCCCTCCACTTT
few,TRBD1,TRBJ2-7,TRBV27,CASSARTGVNYEQYF,TGTGCCAGCAGTGCCAGGACAGGGGTGAACTACGAGCAGTACTTC
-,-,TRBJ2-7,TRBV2,CASSEFQDPYF,TGTGCCAGCAGTGAATTCCAGGATCCGTACTTC
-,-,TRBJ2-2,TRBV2,CASSDAQANTGELFF,TGTGCCAGCAGTGACGCGCAGGCGAACACCGGGGAGCTGTTTTTT
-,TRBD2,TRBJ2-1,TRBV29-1,CSVEGLAGNEQFF,TGCAGCGTAGAGGGACTAGCTGGTAATGAGCAGTTCTTC
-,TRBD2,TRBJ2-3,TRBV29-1,CSVEDRTAGVPDTQYF,TGCAGCGTTGAAGATCGGACAGCGGGGGTCCCAGATACGCAGTATTTT
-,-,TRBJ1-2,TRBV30,CAWSVTAYGYTF,TGTGCCTGGAGTGTGACAGCCTACGGCTACACCTTC
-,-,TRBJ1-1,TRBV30,CAWTTHLEAFF,TGTGCCTGGACCACCCACCTTGAAGCTTTCTTT
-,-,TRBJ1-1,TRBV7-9,CASSLLAAGDNTEAFF,TGTGCCAGCAGCTTACTCGCGGCAGGCGACAACACTGAAGCTTTCTTT
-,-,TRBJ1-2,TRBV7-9,CASSPAGSNYGYTF,TGTGCCAGCAGCCCGGCGGGCAGCAACTATGGCTACACCTTC
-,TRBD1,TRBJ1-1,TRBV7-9,CASSLDRDTEAFF,TGTGCCAGCAGCCTCGACAGGGACACTGAAGCTTTCTTT
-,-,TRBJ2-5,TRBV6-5,CASGDRDQETQYF,TGTGCCAGTGGGGACCGTGACCAAGAGACCCAGTACTTC
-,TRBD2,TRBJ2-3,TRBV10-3,CAIRPSGRAPDTQYF,TGTGCCATCAGACCTAGCGGGAGGGCCCCAGATACGCAGTATTTT
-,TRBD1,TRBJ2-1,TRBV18,CASQGQGAGNEQFF,TGTGCCAGCCAAGGACAGGGGGCTGGTAATGAGCAGTTCTTC
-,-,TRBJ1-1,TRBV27,CASTKEGWTEAFF,TGTGCCAGCACTAAGGAGGGTTGGACTGAAGCTTTCTTT
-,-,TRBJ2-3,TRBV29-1,CSVAGGQISTDTQYF,TGCAGCGTTGCGGGTGGCCAGATAAGCACAGATACGCAGTATTTT
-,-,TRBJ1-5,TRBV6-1,CASSGGRGGQPQHF,TGTGCCAGCAGTGGGGGCAGGGGCGGGCAGCCCCAGCATTTT
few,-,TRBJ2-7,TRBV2,CASSAPVYEQYF,TGTGCCAGCAGTGCCCCGGTTTACGAGCAGTACTTC
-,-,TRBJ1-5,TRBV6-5,CASSYSWNGDQPQHF,TGTGCCAGCAGTTACTCGTGGAATGGTGATCAGCCCCAGCATTTT
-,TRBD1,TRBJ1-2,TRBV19,CASRLTGRDYGYTF,TGTGCCAGTAGGCTGACAGGGAGGGACTATGGCTACACCTTC
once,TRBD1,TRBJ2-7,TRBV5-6,CASSLRGTGTYEQYF,TGTGCCAGCAGCTTGCGGGGGACAGGAACTTACGAACAGTACTTC
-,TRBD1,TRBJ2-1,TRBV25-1,CASSEADRAYNEQFF,TGTGCCAGCAGTGAGGCGGACAGGGCCTACAATGAGCAGTTCTTC
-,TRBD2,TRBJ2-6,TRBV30,CAWRIAGVAGANVLTF,TGTGCCTGGAGAATAGCGGGAGTGGCCGGGGCCAACGTCCTGACTTTC
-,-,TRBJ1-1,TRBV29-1,CSVNRDRGTEAFF,TGCAGCGTCAACCGGGATCGGGGCACTGAAGCTTTCTTT
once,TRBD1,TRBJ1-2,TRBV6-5,CASSKPGQGSGYTF,TGTGCCAGCAGTAAACCGGGACAGGGTTCAGGCTACACCTTC
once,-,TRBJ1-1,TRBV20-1,CSAREDSEAFF,TGCAGTGCTAGGGAGGACAGTGAAGCTTTCTTT
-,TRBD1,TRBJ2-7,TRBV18,CASSQTTGPSYEQYF,TGTGCCAGCTCACAGACGACAGGGCCCTCCTACGAGCAGTACTTC
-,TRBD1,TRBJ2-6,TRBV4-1,CASNLERDRRSGANVLTF,TGCGCCAGCAATCTCGAACGGGACAGGCGCTCTGGGGCCAACGTCCTGACTTTC
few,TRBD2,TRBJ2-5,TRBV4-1,CASSYPGRGDGETQYF,TGCGCCAGCAGCTACCCCGGTCGGGGGGACGGAGAGACCCAGTACTTC
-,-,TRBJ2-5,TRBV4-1,CASSHLGATGETQYF,TGCGCCAGCAGCCATCTAGGGGCTACCGGAGAGACCCAGTACTTC
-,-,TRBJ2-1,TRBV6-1,CASTITPSHEQFF,TGTGCCAGCACCATCACCCCGTCCCATGAGCAGTTCTTC
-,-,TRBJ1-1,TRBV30,CAWSRAGGGIEAFF,TGTGCCTGGAGTAGGGCCGGGGGAGGAATTGAAGCTTTCTTT
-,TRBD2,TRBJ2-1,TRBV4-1,CASSQDSGTSSYNEQFF,TGCGCCAGCAGCCAAGACTCGGGGACTAGCTCCTACAATGAGCAGTTCTTC
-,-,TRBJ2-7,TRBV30,CAWSRGSLSSYEQYF,TGTGCCTGGAGCCGGGGGTCCCTGAGCTCCTACGAGCAGTACTTC
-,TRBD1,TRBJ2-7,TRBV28,CASSLGQVYEQYF,TGTGCCAGCAGTTTAGGACAGGTCTACGAGCAGTACTTC
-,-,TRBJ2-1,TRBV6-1,CATSWGWSEQFF,TGTGCCACTTCATGGGGATGGAGTGAGCAGTTCTTC
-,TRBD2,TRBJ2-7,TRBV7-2,CASSSLSGGHYEQYF,TGTGCCAGCAGCTCACTTAGCGGGGGTCACTACGAGCAGTACTTC
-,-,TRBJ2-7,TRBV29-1,CSVVEGATYEQYF,TGCAGCGTCGTGGAGGGGGCGACCTACGAGCAGTACTTC
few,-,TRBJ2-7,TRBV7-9,CASSLMASPFYEQYF,TGTGCCAGCAGCTTAATGGCTTCGCCCTTCTACGAGCAGTACTTC
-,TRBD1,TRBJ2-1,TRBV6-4,CASSLQGTNNEQFF,TGTGCCAGCAGCCTACAGGGGACAAACAATGAGCAGTTCTTC
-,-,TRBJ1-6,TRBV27,CASSFLGGSRPLHF,TGTGCCAGCAGTTTCCTCGGGGGATCTAGGCCCCTCCACTTT
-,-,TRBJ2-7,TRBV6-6,CASSYGDGGKYEQYF,TGTGCCAGCAGTTATGGGGATGGCGGCAAGTACGAGCAGTACTTC
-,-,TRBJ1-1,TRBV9,CASSPDRMNTEAFF,TGTGCCAGCAGCCCGGACCGCATGAACACTGAAGCTTTCTTT
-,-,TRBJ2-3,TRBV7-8,CASSLKGPSTDTQYF,TGTGCCAGCAGCTTAAAAGGTCCATCCACAGATACGCAGTATTTT
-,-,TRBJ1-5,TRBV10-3,CAIREDPTGDQPQHF,TGTGCCATCAGGGAGGACCCAACCGGGGATCAGCCCCAGCATTTT
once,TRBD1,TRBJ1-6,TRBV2,CASSNRGGSPLHF,TGTGCCAGCAGTAACAGGGGTGGTTCACCCCTCCACTTT
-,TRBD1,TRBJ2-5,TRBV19,CASSKMDRAETQYF,TGTGCCAGTAGCAAAATGGACAGGGCAGAGACCCAGTACTTC